One and the same sample provided the 14 T cell receptor beta chains below, sequenced in a study of CD8 T cells in ankylosing spondylitis. The antigens these receptors bind are not known. Study-wide findings and caveats: A TCR beta motif of eight or nine highly homologous variants seemed to mark ankylosing spondylitis blood.

A single record per CDR3 protein comes from TCRdb applying MiXCR to the 5' RACE reads. The top ten clones hold under 20% of a sample with under 950,000 distinct CDR3 sequences, 19% of them seen once. The sample comprised blood, either unsorted or a sorted T cell fraction (not recorded which). These receptors came from a male donor with ankylosing spondylitis.

The sample holds a few counts of this clonotype. The chain has TRBV7-8 and TRBJ2-3; tentatively, D is TRBD2 (5 bases). Trimming removed 4 bases from V and 0 bases from J, with 35 bases in between. The germline V gene has CDR1 SGHVS and CDR2 FQNEAQ. The length of the CDR3 is 23 residues. The CDR3 DNA sequence: TGTGCCAGCAGCTCTTATTCGGAGTTTGGGAGAGAAAGAGAAGGCGCAAGCACAGATACGCAGTATTTT. Its translation is CASSSYSEFGREREGASTDTQYF.

This clonotype was detected ten times or more. The chain uses TRBV4-1 and TRBJ2-3; 11 bases line up with TRBD2. Germline CDR1 reads MGHRA; CDR2 reads YSYEKL. The CDR3 extends over 15 amino acids. Trimming at V came to 3 bases and at J to 6 bases, leaving 5 bases not matched to a gene. The CDR3 DNA follows: TGCGCCAGCAGCCACCAACTAGCGGGAGCGGATACGCAGTATTTT. Residues: CASSHQLAGADTQYF.

The V and J genes are TRBV20-1 and TRBJ1-5, with 8 bases aligning to TRBD1. Looked up from germline, CDR1 is DFQATT and CDR2 is SNEGSKA (reference sequence). V trimming: 6 bases; J trimming: 5 bases; junction bases outside the gene matches: 9. The CDR3 runs 14 residues. In DNA, the CDR3 is TGCAGTGCGACAGGGGTGAACAGGGATCAGCCCCAGCATTTT. Protein: CSATGVNRDQPQHF.

CDR3 nucleotide sequence: TGCGCCAGCAGCTGGGAGGGGGGACCCGAGCAGTACTTC. This encodes CASSWEGGPEQYF. This sequence joins TRBV5-1 and TRBJ2-7, with D possibly matching TRBD2 (7 bases). CDR1 is SGHRS and CDR2 is YFSETQ in the germline V gene. The CDR3 has 13 residues. V lost 3 bases, J lost 6 bases, and 13 bases lay in between.

This clonotype was seen more than once but under ten times. This sequence joins TRBV2 and TRBJ2-3, with TRBD2 matching over 12 bases. CDR1 and CDR2 from the germline V gene are SNHLY and FYNNEI. J was trimmed by 1 base and V by 5 bases; bases with no gene match: 4. This CDR3 spans 16 amino acids. The CDR3 reads CASSFRTSGGTDTQYF. CDR3 nucleotide sequence: TGTGCCAGCAGTTTTAGGACTAGCGGGGGCACAGATACGCAGTATTTT. Full variable domain (outside the CDR3, taken from reference TRBV2 and TRBJ2-3): EPEVTQTPSHQVTQMGQEVILRCVPISNHLYFYWYRQILGQKVEFLVSFYNNEISEKSEIFDDQFSVERPDGSNFTLKIRSTKLEDSAMYFCASSFRTSGGTDTQYFGPGTRLTVL.

The chain uses TRBV4-1 and TRBJ2-2; D might be TRBD1 or TRBD2, each matching 6 bases. CDR1 and CDR2 (germline): MGHRA, YSYEKL. CDR3 length equals 15 residues. The V end lost 1 base, the J end lost 6 bases, and 12 bases lay between the germline ends. CDR3 protein: CASSQVGGPAGELFF. CDR3 nucleotide sequence: TGCGCCAGCAGCCAAGTAGGGGGGCCTGCCGGGGAGCTGTTTTTT.

Only a few counts were recorded for this clonotype. This chain links TRBV20-1 with TRBJ2-7; TRBD2 aligns across 8 bases. V gave up 6 bases and J gave up 6 bases; unmatched junction bases: 16. Germline V gene sequence: CDR1 DFQATT, CDR2 SNEGSKA (reference sequence). The CDR3 loop spans 15 amino acids. The DNA of the CDR3 is TGCAGTGCCCTTAATGGGCTAGCGGGTACGGGCGAGCAGTACTTC. Its translation is CSALNGLAGTGEQYF.

V and J are TRBV28 and TRBJ1-4; D perhaps matches TRBD1 (5 bases). Trimming stripped 2 bases from V and 7 bases from J, with 11 bases between. The CDR3 length is 14 residues. Looked up from germline, CDR1 is MDHEN and CDR2 is SYDVKM. CDR3 residues: CASSLQGRSEKLFF. The CDR3 bases are TGTGCCAGCAGTTTACAGGGACGGAGTGAAAAACTGTTTTTT.

This clonotype was seen only a few times. The V and J genes are TRBV6-5 and TRBJ2-1, with D hard to call. Germline assignment: CDR1 MNHEY and CDR2 SVGAGI. With 2 bases removed from V and 5 bases from J, the gap between germline ends came to 10 bases. This CDR3 has 14 residues. CDR3 sequence (DNA): TGTGCCAGCAGTTACCACCCCAGCAACAATGAGCAGTTCTTC. Amino acids: CASSYHPSNNEQFF.

The sample holds many counts of this clonotype. The chain is built from TRBV5-1 and TRBJ1-2; D gene unclear. With 0 bases removed from V and 2 bases from J, the gap between germline ends came to 8 bases. Looked up from germline, CDR1 is SGHRS and CDR2 is YFSETQ. The CDR3 totals 14 residues. CDR3 nucleotide sequence: TGCGCCAGCAGCTTGGTTCCGGGGAACTATGGCTACACCTTC. It encodes CASSLVPGNYGYTF.

This clonotype occurred a few times. The chain links TRBV4-1 to TRBJ2-1, with 7 bases lining up with TRBD2. This CDR3 is 16 amino acids long. V gave up 1 base and J gave up 5 bases; unmatched junction bases: 8. Germline assignment: CDR1 MGHRA and CDR2 YSYEKL. The CDR3 sequence: CASSQVYLAADNEQFF. The CDR3 region has the DNA TGCGCCAGCAGCCAAGTATACCTAGCGGCCGACAATGAGCAGTTCTTC.

V and J are TRBV3-1 and TRBJ2-2; TRBD2 matches 7 bases. After removal of 1 base from V and 5 bases from J, the junction contained 4 bases not matched to a gene. The germline CDR1 and CDR2 sequences are LGHDT and YNNKEL (reference sequence). The CDR3 length is 15 residues. CDR3 region: CASSQGRGGTGELFF. The CDR3 region has the DNA TGTGCCAGCAGCCAAGGTCGGGGAGGGACCGGGGAGCTGTTTTTT.

V is TRBV5-1 and J is TRBJ2-5; weak D call: TRBD2 (5 bases). Trimming stripped 2 bases from V and 7 bases from J, with 12 bases between. CDR1 and CDR2 from the germline V gene are SGHRS and YFSETQ. This CDR3 is built from 13 residues. The CDR3 coding sequence is TGCGCCAGCAGCTTCACCCCCGCGGGGACCCAGTACTTC. It yields the protein CASSFTPAGTQYF.

The V gene is TRBV12-3 or TRBV12-4, the J gene TRBJ2-3; D possibly uses TRBD1 or TRBD2 (6 bases each). Trimming stripped 2 bases from V and 4 bases from J, with 13 bases between. CDR3 length: 15 amino acids. DNA for the CDR3: TGTGCCAGCAGTTTATCCGGGGGCCGGCCAGATACGCAGTATTTT. It is translated as CASSLSGGRPDTQYF.